This T cell receptor beta chain was found in a study of blood T cell repertoires in COVID-19. Study details: Italy, Spain and the United States were the sources of the convalescent and acute COVID-19 samples. T cells, B-cell-depleted T cells, or PBMCs supplied cDNA or gDNA.

As originally analysed: From reference gene primer amplification, estimates of nucleated cell counts were derived. Only in-frame clones appear in the TCRdb table, and some are missing; sequencing was by immunoSEQ multiplex PCR. The DNA was the basis for D and trimming; V, J and clone size are from that table. The data show 210,000 or so clones, with 80% to 90% seen just once and 4.4% held by the top ten. Sequencing used peripheral blood. The TCR was taken from a man aged 50 to 59 with acute or convalescent COVID-19.

In nucleotides, the CDR3 is TGCGCCAGCAGCCAAGATCTTAGAAAACTGTTTTTT. It translates to CASSQDLRKLFF. This chain links TRBV4-1 with TRBJ1-4; no clear D gene. The V gene's germline CDR1 is MGHRA and CDR2 YSYEKL. With 0 bases removed from V and 10 bases from J, the gap between germline ends came to 6 bases. The CDR3 spans 12 residues.